This T cell receptor (beta chain) is from a study of blood T cell repertoires in COVID-19. About the study: Acute and convalescent COVID-19 samples came from the United States, Italy and Spain. Nucleic acid was either cDNA or gDNA, and it came from T cells, B-cell-depleted T cells, or PBMCs.

The CDR3 spans 17 residues. The germline gives CDR1 LGHDT, CDR2 YNNKEL (reference sequence). V lost 3 bases to trimming and J lost 5 bases, with 22 bases between them. In the original analysis: From reference gene primer amplification, estimates of nucleated cell counts were derived. The protocol was immunoSEQ multiplex PCR, while the TCRdb copy is restricted to in-frame clones and leaves out a portion. That table is the source of V, J and clone size, and D and trimming were worked out from the DNA. The sample carries some 130,000 clones, about 89% recorded once. Sequencing input: peripheral blood. The V and J genes are TRBV3-1 (or the pseudogene TRBV3-2) and TRBJ1-2, with D maybe TRBD1 (5 bases). The source of this sequence is a man in his 60s with COVID-19, enrolled during active disease. CDR3 loop: CASSQGLEGVTGYGYTF. The CDR3 DNA follows: TGTGCCAGCAGCCAGGGATTGGAAGGGGTCACTGGGTATGGCTACACCTTC.